The rows below give T cell receptor beta chains drawn from one sample of a study of blood T cell repertoires in COVID-19. TCRdb keeps only in-frame clones here, not all; method: immunoSEQ multiplex PCR. Of 170,000 or so clones in the sample, 90% are singletons; the top ten hold approximately 0.48%. What was sequenced was peripheral blood. The receptor set was obtained from a man aged 45 to 65 with acute or convalescent COVID-19. The conserved cysteine and the conserved F or W are not part of the CDR3 here. D genes are given only for firm matches.

>TRBJ2-3|.|TRBV7-9
ASSLGSADTQY
>TRBJ2-2|TRBD1|TRBV4-2
ASSQTGTGGSDTGELF
>TRBJ1-5|TRBD1|TRBV7-2
ASSISPRTGGGNQPQH
>TRBJ2-3|TRBD2|TRBV11-3
ASSRGIAGASTDTQY
>TRBJ1-1|TRBD1|TRBV6-5
ASHRGQNTEAF
>TRBJ1-2|.|TRBV11-2
ASSLAGQIWSYT
>TRBJ1-1|.|TRBV10-3
AISAGVNTEAF
>TRBJ1-3|.|TRBV10-1
ASSNAPTGMISGNTIY
>TRBJ1-3|.|TRBV5-1
ASSLRQMNSGNTIY
>TRBJ2-2|.|TRBV7-6
ASSLGSANTGELF
>TRBJ1-2|TRBD1|TRBV28
ASTTGAAWGYGYT
>TRBJ2-5|TRBD1|TRBV19
ASSIGDRGQRETQY
>TRBJ2-1|.|TRBV28
ASSLTVYNEQF